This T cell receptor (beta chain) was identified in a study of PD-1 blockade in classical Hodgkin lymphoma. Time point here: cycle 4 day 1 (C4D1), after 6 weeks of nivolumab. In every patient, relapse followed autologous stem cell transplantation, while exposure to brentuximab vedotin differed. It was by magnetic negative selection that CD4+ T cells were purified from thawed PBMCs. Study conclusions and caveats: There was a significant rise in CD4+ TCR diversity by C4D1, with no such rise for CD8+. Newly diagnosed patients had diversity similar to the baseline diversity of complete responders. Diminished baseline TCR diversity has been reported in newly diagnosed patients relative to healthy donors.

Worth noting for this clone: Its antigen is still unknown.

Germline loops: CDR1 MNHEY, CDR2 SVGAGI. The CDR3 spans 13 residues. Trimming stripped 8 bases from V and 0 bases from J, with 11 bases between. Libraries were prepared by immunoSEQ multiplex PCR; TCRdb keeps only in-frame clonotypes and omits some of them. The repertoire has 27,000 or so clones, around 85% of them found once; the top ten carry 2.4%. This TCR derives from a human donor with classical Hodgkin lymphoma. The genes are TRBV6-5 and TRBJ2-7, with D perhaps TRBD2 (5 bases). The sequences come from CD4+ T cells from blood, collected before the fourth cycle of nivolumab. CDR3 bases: TGTGCCAGCTCCAGAGGGAACTCCTACGAGCAGTACTTC. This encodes CASSRGNSYEQYF.